The clone carrying this TCR beta chain was observed a handful of times. Antigen unknown. MiXCR was run by TCRdb on the 5' RACE reads, yielding one entry per CDR3 protein. The sample comprises 600,000 to 700,000 distinct CDR3 sequences, 21% of which are singletons, and 4% to 4.5% rests with the top ten. This record comes from a study of identical twins. Notes on the study in general: Possibly, invariant MAIT and iNKT cells partly confounded zero-insertion analyses. A lower insertion count was a feature of abundant cord blood beta clonotypes, with no such feature in memory repertoires.

The CDR3 covers 13 residues. From germline, CDR1 is SGHDT and CDR2 YYEEEE. Trimming removed 2 bases at V and 6 bases at J, with 12 bases between. This same sample was also taken into another study, of T cells expressing NK-cell markers. That publication notes: Researchers got TCR beta repertoires out of sorted CD3+CD56+NKG2C+, CD3+CD56+NKG2C- and CD3+CD56-NKG2C+ T cells. For several donors, the dominant NKG2C+ clonotypes made up roughly 1.0-7.5% of their CD8+ T cells.

This chain links TRBV5-6 with TRBJ2-7; maybe TRBD1 (6 bases). This sequence originates from a young woman in good health. The sequenced sample consisted of PBMCs. The CDR3 protein is CASSLITGPEQYF. In nucleotides, the CDR3 is TGTGCCAGCAGCTTAATAACAGGGCCCGAGCAGTACTTC. Full variable domain (missing parts from reference TRBV5-6 and TRBJ2-7): DAGVTQSPTHLIKTRGQQVTLRCSPKSGHDTVSWYQQALGQGPQFIFQYYEEEERQRGNFPDRFSGHQFPNYSSELNVNALLLGDSALYLCASSLITGPEQYFGPGTRLTVT.